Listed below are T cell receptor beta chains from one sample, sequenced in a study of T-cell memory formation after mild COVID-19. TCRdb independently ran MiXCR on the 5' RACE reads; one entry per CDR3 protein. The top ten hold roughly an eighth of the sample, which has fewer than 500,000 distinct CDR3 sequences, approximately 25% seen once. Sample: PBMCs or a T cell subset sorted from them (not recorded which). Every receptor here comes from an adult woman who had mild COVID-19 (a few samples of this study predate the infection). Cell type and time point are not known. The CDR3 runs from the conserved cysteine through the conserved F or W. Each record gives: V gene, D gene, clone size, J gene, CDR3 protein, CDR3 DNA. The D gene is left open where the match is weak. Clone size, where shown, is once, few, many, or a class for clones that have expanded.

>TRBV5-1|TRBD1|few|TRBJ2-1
CASSADRGANEQFF
TGCGCCAGCAGCGCGGACAGGGGGGCCAATGAGCAGTTCTTC
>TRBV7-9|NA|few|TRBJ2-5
CASSLAERRETQYF
TGTGCCAGCAGCTTAGCAGAGAGGCGAGAGACCCAGTACTTC
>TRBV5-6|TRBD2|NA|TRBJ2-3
CASSSTGTTITDTQYF
TGTGCCAGCAGCTCTACCGGGACTACCATCACAGATACGCAGTATTTT
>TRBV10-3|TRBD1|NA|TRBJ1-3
CAISGGQGMTGNTIYF
TGTGCCATCAGTGGAGGACAGGGAATGACTGGAAACACCATATATTTT
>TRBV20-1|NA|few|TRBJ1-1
CSARDRGKGLNTEAFF
TGCAGTGCTAGAGATCGGGGAAAGGGATTGAACACTGAAGCTTTCTTT
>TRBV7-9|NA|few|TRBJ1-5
CASSFFGRGVSQPQHF
TGTGCCAGCAGCTTTTTTGGCAGGGGAGTTTCCCAGCCCCAGCATTTT
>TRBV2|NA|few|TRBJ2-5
CASSVEETQYF
TGTGCCAGCAGTGTGGAGGAGACCCAGTACTTC
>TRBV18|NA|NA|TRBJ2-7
CASSPNQATVTYEQYF
TGTGCCAGCTCACCAAATCAGGCGACAGTGACTTACGAGCAGTACTTC
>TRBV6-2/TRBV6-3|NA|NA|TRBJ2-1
CASSYSTEGASGYNEQFF
TGTGCCAGCAGTTACTCGACGGAGGGGGCTAGCGGTTACAATGAGCAGTTCTTC
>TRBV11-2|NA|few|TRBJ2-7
CASSLMIGGVSYEQYF
TGTGCCAGCAGCTTAATGATCGGGGGCGTCTCCTACGAGCAGTACTTC
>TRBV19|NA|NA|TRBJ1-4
CASSSFREQLFF
TGTGCCAGTAGTTCATTCAGGGAACAACTGTTTTTT
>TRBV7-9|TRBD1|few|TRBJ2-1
CASSLKGGGQQFF
TGTGCCAGCAGCTTAAAAGGGGGCGGGCAGCAGTTCTTC
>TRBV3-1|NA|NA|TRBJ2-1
CASSRGGPRTEQFF
TGTGCCAGCAGCAGGGGGGGGCCCCGGACTGAGCAGTTCTTC
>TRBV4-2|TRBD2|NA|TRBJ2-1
CASSQRTSGRANEQFF
TGTGCCAGCAGCCAGCGGACTAGCGGGAGGGCGAATGAGCAGTTCTTC
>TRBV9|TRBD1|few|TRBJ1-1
CASSVRGHTEAFF
TGTGCCAGCAGCGTAAGGGGGCACACTGAAGCTTTCTTT
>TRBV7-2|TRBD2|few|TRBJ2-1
CASSSPGLAGTNEQFF
TGTGCCAGCAGCTCGCCAGGACTAGCGGGAACCAATGAGCAGTTCTTC
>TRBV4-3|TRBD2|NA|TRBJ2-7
CASSQEDGRAVEQYF
TGCGCCAGCAGCCAAGAGGACGGGAGGGCCGTCGAGCAGTACTTC
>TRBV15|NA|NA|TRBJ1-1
CATSNRGGDTEAFF
TGTGCCACCAGCAACCGAGGAGGGGACACTGAAGCTTTCTTT
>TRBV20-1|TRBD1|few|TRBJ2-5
CSARDPRDSKETQYF
TGCAGTGCTAGAGACCCACGGGACAGTAAAGAGACCCAGTACTTC
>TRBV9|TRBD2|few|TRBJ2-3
CASSVAGGATDTQYF
TGTGCCAGCAGCGTAGCGGGGGGGGCCACAGATACGCAGTATTTT
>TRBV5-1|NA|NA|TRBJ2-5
CASSSHSGTDLFQETQYF
TGCGCCAGCAGCTCTCACTCCGGGACCGATTTATTCCAAGAGACCCAGTACTTC
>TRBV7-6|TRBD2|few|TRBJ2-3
CASSFASGSTDTQYF
TGTGCCAGCAGCTTCGCTAGCGGGAGCACAGATACGCAGTATTTT
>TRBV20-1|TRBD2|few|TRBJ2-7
CSARGTSGSREQYF
TGCAGTGCTAGAGGTACTAGCGGGAGTCGTGAGCAGTACTTC
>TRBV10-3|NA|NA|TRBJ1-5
CAISESGGRFSNQPQHF
TGTGCCATCAGTGAGTCGGGGGGCAGGTTCTCCAATCAGCCCCAGCATTTT
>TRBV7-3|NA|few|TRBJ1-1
CATSPGIFTEAFF
TGTGCCACCTCCCCCGGGATCTTCACTGAAGCTTTCTTT
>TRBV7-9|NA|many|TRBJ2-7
CASSPRFVEQYF
TGTGCCAGCAGCCCTAGATTCGTCGAGCAGTACTTC
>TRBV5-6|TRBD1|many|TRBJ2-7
CASSFFGTGQIYEQYF
TGTGCCAGCAGCTTTTTCGGTACGGGACAGATCTACGAGCAGTACTTC
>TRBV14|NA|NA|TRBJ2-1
CASSLRGNVINEQFF
TGTGCCAGCAGCCTCAGGGGTAATGTAATCAATGAGCAGTTCTTC
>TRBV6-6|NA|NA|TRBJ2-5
CASSTRTDQETQYF
TGTGCCAGCAGTACAAGGACTGATCAAGAGACCCAGTACTTC
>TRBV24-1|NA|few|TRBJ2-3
CATSDKTDTQYF
TGTGCCACCAGTGACAAAACAGATACGCAGTATTTT
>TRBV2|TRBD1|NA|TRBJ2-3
CASSEGGQGIDTQYF
TGTGCCAGCAGTGAAGGGGGACAGGGGATAGATACGCAGTATTTT
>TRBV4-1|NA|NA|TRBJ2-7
CASSQDLRIYEQYF
TGCGCCAGCAGCCAAGATCTCCGCATATACGAGCAGTACTTC
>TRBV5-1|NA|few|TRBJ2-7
CASSLSNPYEQYF
TGCGCCAGCAGCTTGAGTAATCCCTACGAGCAGTACTTC
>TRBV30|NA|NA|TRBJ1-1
CAWSVGGFTEAFF
TGTGCCTGGAGTGTAGGGGGATTCACTGAAGCTTTCTTT
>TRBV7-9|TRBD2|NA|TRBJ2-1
CASSPLAGGLSDEQFF
TGTGCCAGCAGCCCACTAGCGGGGGGCCTCTCTGATGAGCAGTTCTTC
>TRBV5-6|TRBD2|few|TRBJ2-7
CASSASSSGRPYEQYF
TGTGCCAGCAGCGCCAGTTCTAGCGGGAGGCCTTACGAGCAGTACTTC
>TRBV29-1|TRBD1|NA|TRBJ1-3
CSVGGGGNTIYF
TGCAGCGTAGGGGGCGGTGGAAACACCATATATTTT
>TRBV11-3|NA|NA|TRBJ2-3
CASSLDGMSVDTQYF
TGTGCCAGCAGCTTAGATGGGATGAGCGTGGATACGCAGTATTTT
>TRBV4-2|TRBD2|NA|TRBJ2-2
CASRRGGLARGGELFF
TGTGCCAGCAGACGCGGGGGACTAGCGCGAGGCGGGGAGCTGTTTTTT
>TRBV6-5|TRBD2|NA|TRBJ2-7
CASSSLAGTDEQYF
TGTGCCAGCAGTTCCCTAGCGGGGACAGACGAGCAGTACTTC
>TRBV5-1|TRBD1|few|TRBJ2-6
CASRPRDSLTGANVLTF
TGCGCCAGCAGGCCTCGGGACAGTTTAACTGGGGCCAACGTCCTGACTTTC
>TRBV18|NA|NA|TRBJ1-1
CASSPILNTEAFF
TGTGCCAGCTCACCAATCCTGAACACTGAAGCTTTCTTT
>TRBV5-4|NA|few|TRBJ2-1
CASSSQGSNEQFF
TGTGCCAGCAGTTCTCAGGGGAGCAATGAGCAGTTCTTC
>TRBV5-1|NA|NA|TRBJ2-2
CASTPGLTGELFF
TGCGCCAGCACCCCAGGTCTGACCGGGGAGCTGTTTTTT
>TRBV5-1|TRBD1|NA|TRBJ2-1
CASSLDLETGFGNEQFF
TGCGCCAGCAGCTTGGATTTAGAGACAGGGTTTGGCAATGAGCAGTTCTTC
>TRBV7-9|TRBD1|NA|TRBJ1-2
CASSLVGQVDGYTF
TGTGCCAGCAGCTTAGTAGGACAGGTTGATGGCTACACCTTC
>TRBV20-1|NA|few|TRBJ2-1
CSARDPSYNEQFF
TGCAGTGCTAGAGATCCCTCCTACAATGAGCAGTTCTTC
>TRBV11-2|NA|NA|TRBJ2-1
CASSLVSGYSNEQFF
TGTGCCAGCAGCTTAGTTTCCGGCTACTCCAATGAGCAGTTCTTC
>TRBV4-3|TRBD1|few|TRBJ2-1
CASSHLAGQGSYNEQFF
TGCGCCAGCAGCCACCTGGCGGGACAGGGAAGCTACAATGAGCAGTTCTTC
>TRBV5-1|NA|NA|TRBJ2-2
CASKKTGNTGELFF
TGCGCCAGCAAGAAAACGGGGAACACCGGGGAGCTGTTTTTT
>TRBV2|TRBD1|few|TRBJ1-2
CAEQGAYGYTF
TGTGCCGAACAGGGGGCATATGGCTACACCTTC
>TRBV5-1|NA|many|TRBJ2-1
CASSSGGPEQFF
TGCGCCAGCAGCTCCGGTGGACCCGAGCAGTTCTTC
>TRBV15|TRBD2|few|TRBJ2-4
CATSRFPSGENIQYF
TGTGCCACCAGCAGATTCCCGAGCGGGGAAAACATTCAGTACTTC
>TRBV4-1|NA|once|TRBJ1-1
CASSQETTAFF
TGCGCCAGCAGCCAAGAAACAACCGCTTTCTTT
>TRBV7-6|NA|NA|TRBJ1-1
CASSPPGRDTEAFF
TGTGCCAGCAGCCCGCCGGGTAGAGACACTGAAGCTTTCTTT